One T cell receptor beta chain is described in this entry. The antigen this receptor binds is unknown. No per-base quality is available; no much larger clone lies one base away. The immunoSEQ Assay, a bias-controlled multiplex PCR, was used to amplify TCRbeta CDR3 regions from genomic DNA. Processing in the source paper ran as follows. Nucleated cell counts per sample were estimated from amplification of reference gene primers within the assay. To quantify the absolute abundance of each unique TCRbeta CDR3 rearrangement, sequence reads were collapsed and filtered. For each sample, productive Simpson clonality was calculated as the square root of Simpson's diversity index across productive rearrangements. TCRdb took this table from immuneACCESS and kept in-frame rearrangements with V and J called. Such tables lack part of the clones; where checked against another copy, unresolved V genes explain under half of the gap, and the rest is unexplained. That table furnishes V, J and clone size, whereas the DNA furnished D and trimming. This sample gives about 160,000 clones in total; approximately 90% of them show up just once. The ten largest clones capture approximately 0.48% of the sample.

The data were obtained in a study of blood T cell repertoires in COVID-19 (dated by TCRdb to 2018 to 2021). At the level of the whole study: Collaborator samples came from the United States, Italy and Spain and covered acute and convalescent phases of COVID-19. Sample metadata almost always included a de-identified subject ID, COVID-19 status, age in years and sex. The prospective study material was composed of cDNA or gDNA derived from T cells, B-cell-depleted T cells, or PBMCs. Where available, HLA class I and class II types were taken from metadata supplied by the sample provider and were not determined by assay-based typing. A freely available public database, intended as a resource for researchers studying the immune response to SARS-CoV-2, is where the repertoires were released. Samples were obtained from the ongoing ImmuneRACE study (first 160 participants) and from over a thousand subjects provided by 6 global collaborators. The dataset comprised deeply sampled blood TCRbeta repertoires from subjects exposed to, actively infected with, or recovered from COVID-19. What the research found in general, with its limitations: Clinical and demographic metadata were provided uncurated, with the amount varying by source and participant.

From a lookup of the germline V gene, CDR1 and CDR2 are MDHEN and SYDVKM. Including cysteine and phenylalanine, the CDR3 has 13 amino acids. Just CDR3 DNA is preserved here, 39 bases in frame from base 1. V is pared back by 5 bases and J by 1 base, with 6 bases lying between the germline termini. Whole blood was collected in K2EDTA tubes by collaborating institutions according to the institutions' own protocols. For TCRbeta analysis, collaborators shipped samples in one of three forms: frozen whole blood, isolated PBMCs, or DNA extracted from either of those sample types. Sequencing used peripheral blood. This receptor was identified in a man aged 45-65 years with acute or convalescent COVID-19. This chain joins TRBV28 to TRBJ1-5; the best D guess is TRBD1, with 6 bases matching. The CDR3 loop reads CASSGQSNQPQHF. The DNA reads TGTGCCAGCAGTGGACAGAGCAATCAGCCCCAGCATTTT. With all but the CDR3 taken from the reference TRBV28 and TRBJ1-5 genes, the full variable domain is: DVKVTQSSRYLVKRTGEKVFLECVQDMDHENMFWYRQDPGLGLRLIYFSYDVKMKEKGDIPEGYSVSREKKERFSLILESASTNQTSMYLCASSGQSNQPQHFGDGTRLSIL.